A single TCR beta chain is shown here with its context. The specificity of this receptor is unknown. No much larger clone exists at a distance of one base, and base qualities are not known. This sample was taken from a study of blood T cell repertoires in COVID-19 (TCRdb year 2020). Describing the broader study: Collaborator samples came from the United States, Italy and Spain and covered acute and convalescent phases of COVID-19. The material from the prospective study consisted of cDNA or gDNA derived from T cells, B-cell-depleted T cells, or PBMCs. The dataset comprised deeply sampled blood TCRbeta repertoires from subjects exposed to, actively infected with, or recovered from COVID-19. The repertoires were made available in a free public database intended to serve as a resource for research on the immune response to SARS-CoV-2. Samples were obtained from the ongoing ImmuneRACE study (first 160 participants) and from approximately 1,200 subjects provided by 6 global collaborators. Nearly every sample came with metadata listing a de-identified subject ID, COVID-19 status, age in years and sex. Where available, HLA class I and class II types were taken from metadata supplied by the sample provider and were not determined by assay-based typing. The investigation overall reported the following: The amount of clinical and demographic metadata varied by source and participant and was provided uncurated.

The immunoSEQ Assay, a bias-controlled multiplex PCR, was used to amplify TCRbeta CDR3 regions from genomic DNA. From the authors' description of their analysis: The number of nucleated cells in each sample was estimated by amplification of reference gene primers within the assay. To quantify the absolute abundance of each unique TCRbeta CDR3 rearrangement, sequence reads were collapsed and filtered. For each sample, productive Simpson clonality was calculated as the square root of Simpson's diversity index over productive rearrangements. As stored in TCRdb, this immuneACCESS dataset retains in-frame rearrangements with V and J assigned. A fraction of the clones does not appear; measured against another copy, unresolved V genes explain less than half of the discrepancy, and the remainder lacks a known reason. The V and J calls and clone size come from that table; D and trimming were worked out from the DNA. The sample includes about 98,000 clones, with roughly 86% observed a single time. The ten largest make up around 10% of the sample.

CDR1 SGHTA and CDR2 FQGNSA were looked up in the germline V gene. V and J are trimmed by 2 bases and 8 bases, and the gene matches miss 8 bases of the junction. Spanning cysteine to phenylalanine, the CDR3 consists of 16 amino acids. Only CDR3 DNA is held: 48 bases, read in frame from base 1. Collaborating institutions collected whole blood in K2EDTA tubes following their own protocols. For TCRbeta analysis, collaborators shipped samples in one of three forms: frozen whole blood, isolated PBMCs, or DNA extracted from either of those sample types. The receptor's source is a man aged 40-49 years with active or convalescent COVID-19. The sequence is built from TRBV7-2 and TRBJ2-1; 11 bases in the middle match TRBD2. Sequences were obtained from peripheral blood. The encoded CDR3 is CASSLRLAGGRYEQFF. The DNA is as follows: TGTGCCAGCAGCTTAAGGCTAGCGGGGGGCCGGTATGAGCAGTTCTTC. Beyond the CDR3, the reference TRBV7-2 and TRBJ2-1 genes provide the residues; the full variable domain reads: GAGVSQSPSNKVTEKGKDVELRCDPISGHTALYWYRQSLGQGLEFLIYFQGNSAPDKSGLPSDRFSAERTGGSVSTLTIQRTQQEDSAVYLCASSLRLAGGRYEQFFGPGTRLTVL.